The table lists the clone carrying this TCR beta chain with a few counts. Antigen: not known. Additional DNA sequences in this sample encode the identical CDR3. The ends were cut back, 3 bases at V and 0 bases at J, with 5 bases in the middle. CDR3 length: 13 residues. Germline CDR1 and CDR2: MNHEY and SMNVEV (reference sequence). This sample is part of a study of CD8+ T cells in alopecia areata. Extraction and reverse transcription of RNA yielded cDNA as the sequencing template. Assay used: immunoSEQ multiplex PCR; TCRdb lists only in-frame clones, some missing. Of approximately 150,000 clones in the sample, less than 65% were seen once. Overall study results and limits: Clarity of TCR sharing across patients fell short of that in mice, possibly HLA-related. For lesional scalp, especially alopecia totalis/universalis, clonality was higher than in normal scalp.

The genes are TRBV27 and TRBJ1-1; D gene uncertain. This sequence originates from a human donor in good health. Sequenced input: CD8+ T cells sorted from blood. The CDR3 region is CASSLALNTEAFF. As DNA, the CDR3 is TGTGCCAGCAGTTTGGCTCTGAACACTGAAGCTTTCTTT.